A single sample is the source of the 25 T cell receptor beta chains below, sequenced in a study of control samples from healthy donors and cancer patients. The data were produced by immunoSEQ multiplex PCR, yet TCRdb's version contains in-frame clones alone and is incomplete. The sample yields 120,000 or so clones, approximately 92% seen once. Material: PBMCs. These TCRs come from an older man with head and neck cancer.

The rearrangement links TRBV29-1 to TRBJ1-2; no definite D call. Germline V CDR1 and CDR2: SQVTM, ANQGSEA. V lost 5 bases and J 9 bases, leaving 16 bases between the germline ends. The CDR3 runs to 12 residues. The CDR3 spells CSVSSRAESYTF. As DNA, the CDR3 is TGCAGCGTTTCGTCCCGGGCGGAGAGCTACACCTTC.

A single count supports this clone. V gene TRBV27 combines with J gene TRBJ1-1; weak D call: TRBD1 (6 bases). Looked up from germline, CDR1 is MNHEY and CDR2 is SMNVEV (reference sequence). V lost 8 bases to trimming and J lost 7 bases, with 14 bases between them. CDR3 length equals 12 residues. Written as DNA, the CDR3 is TGTGCCAGCCCGGCGGACAGTTTTGAAGCTTTCTTT. Its protein product is CASPADSFEAFF.

The chain is built from TRBV30 and TRBJ2-3; D remains ambiguous. V was shortened by 0 bases and J by 5 bases, with 3 bases between the two germline ends. From germline, CDR1 is GTSNPN and CDR2 SVGIG (reference sequence). The CDR3 loop spans 11 amino acids. The CDR3 here is CAWSVKDTQYF. The DNA of the CDR3 is TGTGCCTGGAGTGTTAAAGATACGCAGTATTTT. Variable domain in full (rest from reference TRBV30 and TRBJ2-3): SQTIHQWPATLVQPVGSPLSLECTVEGTSNPNLYWYRQAAGRGLQLLFYSVGIGQISSEVPQNLSASRPQDRQFILSSKKLLLSDSGFYLCAWSVKDTQYFGPGTRLTVL.

This chain joins TRBV5-1 and TRBJ2-1; TRBD2 aligns across 11 bases. The CDR3 is 15 residues long. CDR1 SGHRS and CDR2 YFSETQ come from the germline V gene. The ends lost 5 bases at V and 2 bases at J; junction bases unmatched: 3. CDR3 sequence: CASSVAGGPYNEQFF. CDR3 coding DNA: TGCGCCAGCAGTGTAGCGGGAGGGCCCTACAATGAGCAGTTCTTC. The whole variable domain, filled in from reference TRBV5-1 and TRBJ2-1, reads KAGVTQTPRYLIKTRGQQVTLSCSPISGHRSVSWYQQTPGQGLQFLFEYFSETQRNKGNFPGRFSGRQFSNSRSEMNVSTLELGDSALYLCASSVAGGPYNEQFFGPGTRLTVL.

This chain joins TRBV29-1 and TRBJ1-2; 10 bases agree with TRBD1. CDR3 length equals 13 residues. Germline CDR1 and CDR2: SQVTM and ANQGSEA. V lost 8 bases to trimming and J lost 7 bases; unmatched junction nucleotides: 10. The CDR3 DNA is TGCAGCTCACAAGCGGGACAGGGGTCTGGCTACACCTTC. This gives the protein CSSQAGQGSGYTF. Filled out from reference TRBV29-1 and TRBJ1-2, the complete variable domain reads SAVISQKPSRDICQRGTSLTIQCQVDSQVTMMFWYRQQPGQSLTLIATANQGSEATYESGFVIDKFPISRPNLTFSTLTVSNMSPEDSSIYLCSSQAGQGSGYTFGSGTRLTVV.

The CDR3 loop is CASSLDRVVTGEFF. The CDR3 bases are TGCGCCAGCAGCTTGGACAGGGTAGTGACTGGGGAGTTCTTC. The V gene is TRBV5-1, the J gene TRBJ2-1; D is perhaps TRBD1 (6 bases). The germline CDR1 and CDR2 sequences are SGHRS and YFSETQ. This CDR3 has 14 amino acids. V dropped 0 bases and J dropped 14 bases, with 18 bases sitting between them.

The chain couples TRBV6-5 to TRBJ2-7; D may match TRBD1 or TRBD2 (6 bases each). Germline assignment: CDR1 MNHEY and CDR2 SVGAGI. The CDR3 has 14 amino acids. V gave up 2 bases and J gave up 2 bases, with 10 bases separating them. This CDR3 is CASSYRGPPYEQYF. The CDR3 DNA reads TGTGCCAGCAGTTACCGGGGGCCCCCCTACGAGCAGTACTTC.

The chain uses TRBV6-5 and TRBJ1-1, with D maybe TRBD1 (5 bases). The CDR3 extends over 12 amino acids. CDR1 and CDR2 (germline): MNHEY, SVGAGI. Trimming shortened V by 1 base and J by 7 bases, and 7 bases separated the two germline ends. In nucleotides, the CDR3 is TGTGCCAGCAGTTACTGGGGGGGTGAAGCTTTCTTT. Encoded protein: CASSYWGGEAFF.

This chain uses TRBV4-1 with TRBJ1-6; maybe TRBD1 (5 bases). CDR3 length: 15 amino acids. The V gene's germline CDR1 is MGHRA and CDR2 YSYEKL. The V gene lost 2 bases and the J gene lost 14 bases, with 19 bases spanning the gap. The CDR3 DNA sequence: TGCGCCAGCAGCCAACTGATAACAGGATTAGGGTCCCTCCACTTT. Protein: CASSQLITGLGSLHF.

The chain links TRBV2 to TRBJ1-6; D gene unclear. CDR1 and CDR2 (germline): SNHLY, FYNNEI. The V end was cut by 1 base, the J end by 6 bases, with 4 bases between. CDR3 size: 13 residues. The CDR3 nucleotides are TGTGCCAGCAGTGAAGTTGGTAATTCACCCCTCCACTTT. Its translation is CASSEVGNSPLHF.

This chain connects TRBV28 to TRBJ2-7; D is possibly TRBD1 or TRBD2 (6 bases each). The CDR3 loop spans 13 amino acids. Trimming took 8 bases from V and 1 from J, leaving 12 bases between them. The germline gives CDR1 MDHEN, CDR2 SYDVKM. The CDR3 DNA sequence: TGTGCCAGCGGCATAGGGGGGTCCTACGAGCAGTACTTC. Encoded protein: CASGIGGSYEQYF.

V usage is TRBV11-3 and J usage is TRBJ1-1; TRBD1 might be the D (5 bases). The CDR3 contains 14 residues. The germline V gene has CDR1 SGHNT and CDR2 YENEEA. V was trimmed by 3 bases and J by 0 bases, leaving 8 bases between them. The chain's CDR3 is CASSFSGLNTEAFF. The CDR3 nucleotides are TGTGCCAGCAGCTTTTCAGGGTTGAACACTGAAGCTTTCTTT.

This rearrangement joins TRBV7-8 to TRBJ1-6; 9 nucleotides match TRBD1. V dropped 4 bases and J dropped 0; count of bases not matched to a gene: 7. Germline loops: CDR1 SGHVS, CDR2 FQNEAQ. CDR3 length: 18 residues. The DNA of the CDR3 is TGTGCCAGCAGCTCCACAGGGGGCGCGGGCTCCTATAATTCACCCCTCCACTTT. It is translated as CASSSTGGAGSYNSPLHF.

This clone was found a few times. The rearrangement joins TRBV10-3 to TRBJ1-1; no definite D call. The CDR3 extends over 13 amino acids. Trimming left V 6 bases short and J 6 bases short, with 14 bases between. Germline V gene lookup returns CDR1 ENHRY and CDR2 SYGVKD. The DNA of the CDR3 is TGTGCCATCAGAGAAGACCCGGGCGCTGAAGCTTTCTTT. Amino acid sequence: CAIREDPGAEAFF.

This sequence joins TRBV3-1 (or the pseudogene TRBV3-2) and TRBJ2-6; D gene uncertain. Germline V gene lookup returns CDR1 LGHDT and CDR2 YNNKEL (reference sequence). The CDR3 runs 19 residues. The germline V and J ends were trimmed by 0 bases and 0 bases, with 15 bases remaining between them. The CDR3 coding sequence is TGTGCCAGCAGCCAAGAAAGGTGGCGCACAATCTCTGGGGCCAACGTCCTGACTTTC. Translated, it gives CASSQERWRTISGANVLTF.

The V call is TRBV9, the J call TRBJ1-1, with 9 bases fitting TRBD1. This CDR3 contains 14 residues. From germline, CDR1 is SGDLS and CDR2 YYNGEE. With V trimmed by 0 bases and J by 10 bases, 7 bases remained unmatched. CDR3 DNA sequence: TGTGCCAGCAGCGTAGTCACAGGGGGCGCCGGAGCTTTCTTT. It is translated as CASSVVTGGAGAFF.

The V gene is TRBV10-1, the J gene TRBJ2-4; 8 nucleotides match TRBD2. CDR1 is WNHNN and CDR2 is SYGVQD in the germline V gene (reference sequence). J lost 8 bases, V lost 5 bases, and 5 bases had no gene match. This CDR3 region has 13 residues. DNA for the CDR3: TGCGCCAGCAGTAGCGGGGGCACGGACATTCAGTACTTC. Translated: CASSSGGTDIQYF.

CDR3 amino acids: CAISVGGGQPQHF. CDR3 in DNA: TGTGCCATCAGTGTTGGGGGAGGCCAGCCCCAGCATTTT. The rearrangement links TRBV10-3 to TRBJ1-5, with D tentatively TRBD1 (5 bases). Germline loops: CDR1 ENHRY, CDR2 SYGVKD. The CDR3 sequence is 13 residues long. V was shortened by 4 bases and J by 7 bases, with 11 bases between the two germline ends.

The genes are TRBV9 and TRBJ1-6; D call uncertain. V gave up 2 bases and J gave up 9 bases, with 6 bases separating them. Germline V CDR1 and CDR2: SGDLS, YYNGEE. This CDR3 spans 12 amino acids. CDR3 DNA sequence: TGTGCCAGCAGCGTTGGAGTTTCACCCCTCCACTTT. Amino acid sequence: CASSVGVSPLHF.

The chain has TRBV5-4 and TRBJ2-7; TRBD1 is a possible D gene (5 bases). V was shortened by 0 bases and J by 3 bases, with 10 bases between the two germline ends. Per the germline V gene, CDR1 is SGHNT and CDR2 is YYREEE (reference sequence). The CDR3 is made up of 14 amino acids. CDR3 in amino acids: CASSLGQGLYEQYF. The DNA of the CDR3 is TGTGCCAGCAGCTTGGGGCAGGGTCTCTACGAGCAGTACTTC.

The chain recombines TRBV6-5 with TRBJ1-4; possible D gene TRBD1, 5 bases. Germline CDR1 and CDR2: MNHEY and SVGAGI. V shed 6 bases and J shed 3 bases, with 8 bases lying between them. The CDR3 is 13 amino acids. The CDR3 DNA is TGTGCCAGCAGGGGGACGTCTAATGAAAAACTGTTTTTT. Its translation: CASRGTSNEKLFF.

The gene calls are TRBV3-1 (or the pseudogene TRBV3-2) and TRBJ2-1; 7 bases align to TRBD2. The germline V gene has CDR1 LGHDT and CDR2 YNNKEL (reference sequence). This CDR3 comprises 12 residues. V trimming: 4 bases; J trimming: 15 bases; junction bases outside the gene matches: 9. CDR3 region: CASSPPGLRRFF. The CDR3 DNA reads as TGTGCCAGCAGCCCACCGGGACTACGGCGGTTCTTC.

J is TRBJ1-5 and V is TRBV15; D remains ambiguous. The CDR3 spans 15 residues. V gave up 5 bases and J gave up 1 base, with 12 bases separating them. Germline loops: CDR1 LNHNV, CDR2 YYDKDF (reference sequence). As DNA, the CDR3 is TGTGCCACCAGCCTCGGAGGGAACAGCAATCAGCCCCAGCATTTT. Its protein product is CATSLGGNSNQPQHF.

The genes are TRBV5-5 and TRBJ1-6; a weak D match, TRBD1 (5 bases). Germline CDR1 and CDR2: SGHKS and YYEKEE (reference sequence). Trimming shortened V by 2 bases and J by 7 bases, and 13 bases separated the two germline ends. The CDR3 spans 15 residues. The CDR3 is CASSLDDSGNSPLHF. CDR3 bases: TGTGCCAGCAGCTTAGACGACAGTGGAAATTCACCCCTCCACTTT. Filled out from reference TRBV5-5 and TRBJ1-6, the complete variable domain reads DAGVTQSPTHLIKTRGQQVTLRCSPISGHKSVSWYQQVLGQGPQFIFQYYEKEERGRGNFPDRFSARQFPNYSSELNVNALLLGDSALYLCASSLDDSGNSPLHFGNGTRLTVT.

The gene calls are TRBV6-2 or TRBV6-3 and TRBJ2-5; D gene uncertain. CDR1 MNHEY and CDR2 SVGEGT come from the germline V gene. The CDR3 is 13 residues long. V was pared by 6 bases and J by 2 bases, with 10 bases between. The CDR3 region has the DNA TGTGCCAGCAGCGACTGGAGTCAAGAGACCCAGTACTTC. Its protein product is CASSDWSQETQYF.